Each of the 23 T cell receptor beta chains below was sequenced from the same sample in a study of blood T cell repertoires in COVID-19. Sequencing was performed with immunoSEQ multiplex PCR; in TCRdb, only in-frame clones are kept and a portion is missing. The sample yields 100,000 to 120,000 clones, over 65% seen once. The source material was peripheral blood. All receptors come from a woman over 75 with acute or convalescent COVID-19.

This sequence joins TRBV2 and TRBJ1-5; TRBD1 might be the D (6 bases). This CDR3 contains 13 residues. V was pared by 8 bases and J by 7 bases, with 15 bases between. Germline V gene data show CDR1 as SNHLY and CDR2 as FYNNEI. CDR3 sequence: CASARGMEQPQHF. DNA of the CDR3: TGTGCCAGCGCGAGGGGGATGGAGCAGCCCCAGCATTTT. The full variable domain, rest sourced from reference TRBV2 and TRBJ1-5, is EPEVTQTPSHQVTQMGQEVILRCVPISNHLYFYWYRQILGQKVEFLVSFYNNEISEKSEIFDDQFSVERPDGSNFTLKIRSTKLEDSAMYFCASARGMEQPQHFGDGTRLSIL.

The CDR3 coding sequence is TGTGCCTGGAGTCGGGGGTTGGGGAACTATGGCTACACCTTC. This encodes CAWSRGLGNYGYTF. This chain joins TRBV30 and TRBJ1-2, with a weak D call TRBD1 (5 bases). Trimming took off 2 bases at V and 2 bases at J, with 12 bases between the two ends. This CDR3 spans 14 amino acids. CDR1 is GTSNPN, CDR2 SVGIG, per germline (reference sequence).

The chain is built from TRBV24-1 and TRBJ2-1, with 11 bases aligning to TRBD1. CDR3 size: 19 residues. CDR1 and CDR2 from the germline V gene are KGHDR and SFDVKD. J lost 3 bases, V lost 5 bases, and 14 bases had no gene match. The CDR3 DNA follows: TGTGCCACCAGTGTGGGGGGACAGGGGGTAGAGGGCCGCTACAATGAGCAGTTCTTC. Its translation: CATSVGGQGVEGRYNEQFF.

This chain connects TRBV25-1 to TRBJ2-1; tentative D call: TRBD2 (5 bases). In germline, CDR1 is MGHDK, CDR2 SYGVNS. The V and J ends lost 7 bases and 0 bases respectively, with 16 bases between them. CDR3 length: 16 amino acids. The CDR3: CASTQGLGSSYNEQFF. The CDR3 DNA reads as TGTGCCAGCACTCAAGGACTTGGGAGCTCCTACAATGAGCAGTTCTTC. The entire variable domain, with the rest obtained from reference TRBV25-1 and TRBJ2-1, is as follows: EADIYQTPRYLVIGTGKKITLECSQTMGHDKMYWYQQDPGMELHLIHYSYGVNSTEKGDLSSESTVSRIRTEHFPLTLESARPSHTSQYLCASTQGLGSSYNEQFFGPGTRLTVL.

This chain connects TRBV7-2 to TRBJ2-1, with D possibly matching TRBD2 (7 bases). The ends were cut back, 1 base at V and 7 bases at J, with 14 bases in the middle. Per germline, CDR1 SGHTA and CDR2 FQGNSA. The CDR3 sequence is 15 residues long. CDR3 in amino acids: CASSLDRGAVNEQFF. The CDR3 region has the DNA TGTGCCAGCAGCTTAGACCGGGGGGCTGTGAATGAGCAGTTCTTC.

This clone was detected only once. The chain employs TRBV3-1 (or the pseudogene TRBV3-2) and TRBJ1-5, with D perhaps matching TRBD1 (6 bases). From germline, CDR1 is LGHDT and CDR2 YNNKEL (reference sequence). V was pared by 3 bases and J by 7 bases, with 13 bases between. This CDR3 region has 14 residues. CDR3: CASSQRGGGQPQHF. The CDR3 DNA reads TGTGCCAGCAGCCAGCGAGGGGGAGGGCAGCCCCAGCATTTT.

J is TRBJ2-7 and V is TRBV10-2, with TRBD1 matching 9 bases. Germline lookup yields CDR1 WSHSY and CDR2 SAAADI. V lost 4 bases, J lost 0 bases, and 4 bases stayed unmatched. The CDR3 is 15 residues long. CDR3 protein: CASSGDRGFSYEQYF. The CDR3 nucleotides read TGCGCCAGCAGTGGCGACAGGGGGTTCTCCTACGAGCAGTACTTC.

This rearrangement joins TRBV5-5 to TRBJ1-2; 7 bases line up with TRBD1. The J segment lost 1 base and the V segment lost 3 bases, leaving 3 bases of the junction unmatched. This CDR3 region has 14 residues. The germline gives CDR1 SGHKS, CDR2 YYEKEE (reference sequence). In DNA, the CDR3 is TGTGCCAGCAGCTCCGACAGGGTTAACTATGGCTACACCTTC. Protein product: CASSSDRVNYGYTF.

The J gene is TRBJ2-7, the V gene TRBV9, with 12 positions matching TRBD2. The germline CDR1 and CDR2 sequences are SGDLS and YYNGEE. Trimming removed 4 bases from V and 3 bases from J; junction bases left unmatched: 8. CDR3 size: 16 residues. In nucleotides, the CDR3 is TGTGCCAGCAGCACTCCGACTAGCGGGGGCGGCTACGAGCAGTACTTC. It encodes CASSTPTSGGGYEQYF.

The chain couples TRBV10-3 to TRBJ1-2; TRBD1 aligns across 8 bases. The CDR3 spans 13 residues. J lost 10 bases, V lost 6 bases, and 10 bases had no gene match. CDR1 and CDR2 from the germline V gene are ENHRY and SYGVKD. The CDR3 here is CAIRMGTGFPYTF. CDR3 coding DNA: TGTGCCATCAGGATGGGGACAGGCTTCCCCTACACCTTC.

CDR3 bases: TGTGCCACCAGTGATTTGCTCGGGACTAGAGGTCACAATGAGCAGTTCTTC. Its translation is CATSDLLGTRGHNEQFF. The V gene is TRBV24-1, the J gene TRBJ2-1; 8 bases fit TRBD2. The CDR3 covers 17 residues. Looked up from germline, CDR1 is KGHDR and CDR2 is SFDVKD. The V segment lost 0 bases and the J segment 5 bases; nucleotides outside the gene matches: 8.

This clone was counted a few times. The V gene is TRBV25-1, the J gene TRBJ1-4, with D possibly matching TRBD1 (6 bases). CDR3 length: 14 residues. Per germline, CDR1 MGHDK and CDR2 SYGVNS. With 2 bases removed from V and 7 bases from J, the gap between germline ends came to 11 bases. DNA of the CDR3: TGTGCCAGCAGTGAACAGGGGAGGGCTGAAAAACTGTTTTTT. Protein: CASSEQGRAEKLFF.

The chain links TRBV30 to TRBJ2-3; the D is unclear. The CDR3 length is 12 residues. Germline CDR1 GTSNPN, CDR2 SVGIG (reference sequence). V lost 3 bases to trimming and J lost 5 bases, with 9 bases between them. The CDR3 coding sequence is TGTGCCTGGAGGAATCTAGGAGATACGCAGTATTTT. Translating gives CAWRNLGDTQYF.

This clone turned up a few times. The genes are TRBV9 and TRBJ2-7; 11 bases match TRBD2. Per the germline V gene, CDR1 is SGDLS and CDR2 is YYNGEE. The CDR3 runs 15 residues. V lost 3 bases, J lost 1 base, and 3 bases stayed unmatched. The CDR3 DNA reads as TGTGCCAGCAGCGCTAGCGGGAGGAGTTCCTACGAGCAGTACTTC. This encodes CASSASGRSSYEQYF.

The chain carries TRBV4-2 and TRBJ2-3; TRBD2 matches 7 bases. V was clipped by 0 bases and J by 2 bases; unmatched bases: 8. The CDR3 is made up of 17 amino acids. Per germline, CDR1 LGHNA and CDR2 YNFKEQ. In DNA, the CDR3 is TGTGCCAGCAGCCAAGAGGTGGGAGCGGGAATCACAGATACGCAGTATTTT. This sequence encodes CASSQEVGAGITDTQYF.

The V gene is TRBV19, the J gene TRBJ1-1; 8 bases are shared with TRBD1. The V and J ends lost 5 bases and 6 bases, in that order; junction bases with no gene match: 14. The V gene's germline CDR1 is LNHDA and CDR2 SQIVND (reference sequence). The CDR3 consists of 16 residues. CDR3 sequence reads: CASSVRTRDRSPEAFF. The CDR3 region has the DNA TGTGCCAGTAGTGTCCGAACTCGGGACAGGTCCCCTGAAGCTTTCTTT.

CDR3 DNA sequence: TGTGCCAGCAGCCCACGACTAGCGGAGATAGACGAGCAGTACTTC. Translated, it gives CASSPRLAEIDEQYF. V and J are TRBV11-3 and TRBJ2-7, with TRBD2 matching 9 bases. Germline values: CDR1 SGHNT, CDR2 YENEEA. The CDR3 loop spans 15 amino acids. V gave up 5 bases and J gave up 5 bases; unmatched junction bases: 10.

The chain joins TRBV20-1 to TRBJ2-1; the D is unclear. The V and J ends lost 4 bases and 12 bases respectively, with 7 bases between them. The CDR3 has 9 residues. The germline CDR1 and CDR2 sequences are DFQATT and SNEGSKA (reference sequence). The CDR3 bases are TGCAGTGCTACGCCGGGGCAGTTCTTC. Translating it yields CSATPGQFF.

V gene TRBV7-2 combines with J gene TRBJ1-1; D remains unclear. In germline, CDR1 is SGHTA, CDR2 FQGNSA. V was cut by 5 bases and J by 1 base, with 14 bases left in between. The CDR3 has 15 residues. The CDR3 nucleotides are TGTGCCAGCAGCCCGAGGGTAAGACGGAACACTGAAGCTTTCTTT. Its protein is CASSPRVRRNTEAFF.

This clone appeared a few times. The chain combines TRBV2 with TRBJ1-2; 9 bases align to TRBD1. The CDR3 loop spans 16 amino acids. The germline CDR1 and CDR2 sequences are SNHLY and FYNNEI. V was clipped by 6 bases and J by 8 bases; unmatched bases: 16. The CDR3 region is CASRLELGTGRSGYTF. The CDR3 DNA follows: TGTGCCAGCAGGCTAGAACTAGGGACAGGGAGGAGCGGCTACACCTTC.

The chain links TRBV11-3 to TRBJ1-1, with 7 bases fitting TRBD1. This CDR3 is 12 amino acids long. J lost 5 bases, V lost 5 bases, and 2 bases had no gene match. The germline gives CDR1 SGHNT, CDR2 YENEEA. The CDR3: CASSTGVTEAFF. The CDR3, as DNA: TGTGCCAGCAGCACAGGGGTTACTGAAGCTTTCTTT.

J is TRBJ1-1 and V is TRBV28; 7 nucleotides line up with TRBD1. This CDR3 spans 11 amino acids. Germline values: CDR1 MDHEN, CDR2 SYDVKM. After removal of 8 bases from V and 4 bases from J, the junction contained 1 base not matched to a gene. The CDR3 nucleotides are TGTGCCAGCCAGGGGGTCACTGAAGCTTTCTTT. It yields the protein CASQGVTEAFF.

The rearrangement uses TRBV3-1 (or the pseudogene TRBV3-2) and TRBJ1-1; 9 nucleotides line up with TRBD1. After removal of 1 base from V and 11 bases from J, the junction contained 8 bases not matched to a gene. Germline V gene sequence: CDR1 LGHDT, CDR2 YNNKEL (reference sequence). The CDR3 runs 14 residues. In nucleotides, the CDR3 is TGTGCCAGCAGCCAAGTCGCGACAGGGGGGCGTGCTTTCTTT. It encodes CASSQVATGGRAFF.